This T cell receptor (beta chain) was obtained from a study of persistence of HIV-infected CD4 T cells. For the study at large: Suppressive ART had lasted a median of approximately 8 years.

The immunoSEQ assay was version 4, run in survey mode. Sequenced by immunoSEQ multiplex PCR; TCRdb stores in-frame clones only, minus some. The table has 36,000 or so clones, approximately 78% seen once. Between the trimmed V and J ends, which lost 8 bases and 3 bases, there was a span of 10 bases. This CDR3 is built from 12 residues. Germline-derived CDR1 and CDR2 are SNHLY and FYNNEI. The stimulus was an HIV-1 Gag 15-mer peptide pool, around 1.1 ug/peptide/mL. Memory cells lacking CD40L and CD69 with high CD45RO were sorted. CD8+ T cells were removed from PBMCs prior to stimulation. A roughly 20-hour stimulation of CD8-depleted PBMCs used anti-CD28/CD49d costimulation, CD40-blocking antibody and enfuvirtide. Study results and limitations: Compared with CD3/CD28-stimulated cells, CMV- and Gag-responding cells showed lower TCRbeta richness.

In the case of this clone: Its antigen is unknown.

The sample in question was cultured CD4+ T cells from PBMCs, obtained from a patient who received antiretroviral therapy. The chain has TRBV2 and TRBJ1-2; D possibly corresponds to TRBD1 (5 bases). The TCR comes from an adult with HIV. The donor label of this sample is uncertain. CDR3 sequence: CASGASYYGYTF. The DNA of the CDR3 is TGTGCCAGCGGGGCGAGTTACTATGGCTACACCTTC.